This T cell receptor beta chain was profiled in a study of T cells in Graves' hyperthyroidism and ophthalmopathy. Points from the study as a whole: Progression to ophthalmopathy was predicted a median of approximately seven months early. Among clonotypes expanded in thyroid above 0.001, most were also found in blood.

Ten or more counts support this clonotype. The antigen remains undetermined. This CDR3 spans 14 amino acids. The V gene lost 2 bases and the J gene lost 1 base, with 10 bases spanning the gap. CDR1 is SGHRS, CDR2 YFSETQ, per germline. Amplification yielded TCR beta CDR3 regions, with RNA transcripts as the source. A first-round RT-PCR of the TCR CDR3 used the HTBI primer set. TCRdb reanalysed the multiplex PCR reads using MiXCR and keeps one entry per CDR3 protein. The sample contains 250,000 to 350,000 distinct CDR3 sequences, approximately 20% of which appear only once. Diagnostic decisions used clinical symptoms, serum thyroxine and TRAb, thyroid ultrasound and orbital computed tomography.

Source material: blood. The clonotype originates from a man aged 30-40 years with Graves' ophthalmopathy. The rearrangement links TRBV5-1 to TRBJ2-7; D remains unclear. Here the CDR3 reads CASSFAAASYEQYF. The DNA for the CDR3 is TGCGCCAGCAGCTTTGCAGCCGCATCCTACGAGCAGTACTTC.